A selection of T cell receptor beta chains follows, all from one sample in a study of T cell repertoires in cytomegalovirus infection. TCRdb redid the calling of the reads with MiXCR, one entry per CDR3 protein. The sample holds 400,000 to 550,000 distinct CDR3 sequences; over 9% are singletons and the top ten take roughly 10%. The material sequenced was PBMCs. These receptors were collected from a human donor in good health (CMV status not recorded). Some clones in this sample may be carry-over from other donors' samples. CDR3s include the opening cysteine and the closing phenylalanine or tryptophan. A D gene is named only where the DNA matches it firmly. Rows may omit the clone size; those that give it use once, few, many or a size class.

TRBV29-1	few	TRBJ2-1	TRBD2	CSVQGLAGEFGEQFF	TGCAGCGTTCAGGGACTAGCGGGAGAGTTCGGTGAGCAGTTCTTC
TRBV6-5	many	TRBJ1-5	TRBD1	CASSYSTPGQGSNQPQHF	TGTGCCAGCAGTTACTCAACCCCGGGACAGGGTAGCAATCAGCCCCAGCATTTT
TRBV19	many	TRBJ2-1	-	CASRGVGLDNEQFF	TGTGCCAGTAGAGGGGTGGGATTAGACAATGAGCAGTTCTTC
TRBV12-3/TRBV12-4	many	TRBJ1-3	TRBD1	CASTARDRGGNTIYF	TGTGCCAGCACCGCCCGAGACAGGGGTGGAAACACCATATATTTT
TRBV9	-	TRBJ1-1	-	CASSVGPLLDTEAFF	TGTGCCAGCAGCGTAGGCCCCCTCTTGGACACTGAAGCTTTCTTT
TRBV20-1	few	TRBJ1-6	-	CSAPRGGGGSYNSPLHF	TGCAGTGCGCCTCGGGGAGGTGGGGGATCCTATAATTCACCCCTCCACTTT
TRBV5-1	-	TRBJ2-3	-	CASSLKRTDTQYF	TGCGCCAGCAGCTTAAAGCGCACAGATACGCAGTATTTT
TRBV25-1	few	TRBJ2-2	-	CASSEYRDTGELFF	TGTGCCAGCAGTGAATACCGGGACACCGGGGAGCTGTTTTTT
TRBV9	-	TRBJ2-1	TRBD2	CASSVRLAGYNEQFF	TGTGCCAGCAGCGTACGACTAGCGGGGTACAATGAGCAGTTCTTC
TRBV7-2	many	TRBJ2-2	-	CASSLSMTVNTGELFF	TGTGCCAGCAGCTTGAGTATGACAGTAAACACCGGGGAGCTGTTTTTT
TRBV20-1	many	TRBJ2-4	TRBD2	CSARDPDSGGAKNIQYF	TGCAGTGCTAGAGATCCCGATAGCGGGGGAGCCAAAAACATTCAGTACTTC
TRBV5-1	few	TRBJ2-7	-	CASSLGDWDEQYF	TGCGCCAGCAGCTTGGGTGACTGGGACGAGCAGTACTTC
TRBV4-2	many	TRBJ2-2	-	CASSPEPAAGELFF	TGTGCCAGCAGCCCAGAACCCGCGGCCGGGGAGCTGTTTTTT
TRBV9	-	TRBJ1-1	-	CASSASGGAHQEAFF	TGTGCCAGCAGCGCCTCTGGGGGGGCGCATCAAGAAGCTTTCTTT
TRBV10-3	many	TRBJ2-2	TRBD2	CAITSPAGGPNTGELFF	TGTGCCATCACCTCCCCGGCGGGAGGGCCGAACACCGGGGAGCTGTTTTTT
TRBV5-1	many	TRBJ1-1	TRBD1	CASSSGTGATEAFF	TGCGCCAGCAGCTCCGGGACAGGGGCCACTGAAGCTTTCTTT
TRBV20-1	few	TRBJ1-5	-	CSAPLGGSGQPQHF	TGCAGTGCGCCCCTGGGGGGTTCGGGACAGCCCCAGCATTTT
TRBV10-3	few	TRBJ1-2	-	CAISDYNGGYTF	TGTGCCATCAGTGATTATAACGGGGGCTACACCTTC
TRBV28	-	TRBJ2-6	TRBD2	CASSWGGAGANVLTF	TGTGCCAGCAGTTGGGGGGGGGCTGGGGCCAACGTCCTGACTTTC
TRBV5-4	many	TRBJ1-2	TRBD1	CASRWQGEDGYTF	TGTGCCAGCAGATGGCAGGGGGAAGATGGCTACACCTTC
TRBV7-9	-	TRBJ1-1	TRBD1	CASSFSAQGAEAFF	TGTGCCAGCAGCTTTTCCGCGCAGGGGGCTGAAGCTTTCTTT
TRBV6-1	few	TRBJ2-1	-	CASSEIVLPNEQFF	TGTGCCAGCAGTGAAATCGTTCTTCCGAATGAGCAGTTCTTC
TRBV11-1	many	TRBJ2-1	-	CASSPSRGHNEQFF	TGTGCCAGCAGCCCCTCCCGGGGCCACAATGAGCAGTTCTTC
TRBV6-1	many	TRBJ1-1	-	CASRGVRGSTEAFF	TGTGCCAGCAGGGGTGTTAGGGGGTCCACTGAAGCTTTCTTT
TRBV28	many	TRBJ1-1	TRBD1	CASSLTTGVEGTEAFF	TGTGCCAGCAGTTTAACAACAGGGGTAGAAGGAACTGAAGCTTTCTTT
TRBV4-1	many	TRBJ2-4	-	CASSQDPVSRNIQYF	TGCGCCAGCAGCCAAGATCCGGTGAGCCGGAACATTCAGTACTTC
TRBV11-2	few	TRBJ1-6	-	CASSPREILSSYNSPLHF	TGTGCCAGCAGTCCCAGGGAGATCCTTAGCTCCTATAATTCACCCCTCCACTTT
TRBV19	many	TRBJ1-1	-	CASSTGHLNTEAFF	TGTGCCAGTAGTACGGGACACCTGAACACTGAAGCTTTCTTT
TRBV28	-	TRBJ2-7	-	CASTTLLYEQYF	TGTGCCAGCACGACTCTTCTCTACGAGCAGTACTTC
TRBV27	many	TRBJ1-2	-	CASSRGGGYTF	TGTGCCAGCAGTAGAGGAGGAGGCTACACCTTC
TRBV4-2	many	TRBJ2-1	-	CASSQDSGFYEQFF	TGTGCCAGCAGCCAAGATTCCGGGTTTTATGAGCAGTTCTTC
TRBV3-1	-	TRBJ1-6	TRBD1	CASSPYRGPDSPPHF	TGTGCCAGCAGCCCTTACAGGGGGCCGGATTCACCCCCCCACTTT
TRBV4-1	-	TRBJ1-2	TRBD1	CASSPSSAPGTGYGYTF	TGCGCCAGCAGCCCCTCCTCTGCCCCCGGGACAGGGTATGGCTACACCTTC
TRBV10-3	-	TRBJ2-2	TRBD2	CAISETSGTGELFF	TGTGCCATCAGTGAAACTAGCGGGACCGGGGAGCTGTTTTTT
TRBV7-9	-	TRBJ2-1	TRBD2	CASSTTSGPSSYNEQFF	TGTGCCAGCAGCACGACTAGCGGGCCCAGCTCCTACAATGAGCAGTTCTTC
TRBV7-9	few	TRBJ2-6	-	CASSFGEAGANVLTF	TGTGCCAGCAGCTTCGGGGAAGCTGGGGCCAACGTCCTGACTTTC
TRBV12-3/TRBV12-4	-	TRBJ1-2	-	CASSFLGNFYGYTF	TGTGCCAGCAGTTTCCTGGGGAATTTCTATGGCTACACCTTC
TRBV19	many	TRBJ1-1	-	CASSLPNTEAFF	TGTGCCAGTAGTCTGCCGAACACTGAAGCTTTCTTT
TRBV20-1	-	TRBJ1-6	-	CSARFVGFNSPLHF	TGCAGTGCTAGATTCGTGGGCTTTAATTCACCCCTCCACTTT
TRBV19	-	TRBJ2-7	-	CASSIGGAGEQYF	TGTGCCAGTAGTATCGGGGGCGCGGGGGAGCAGTACTTC
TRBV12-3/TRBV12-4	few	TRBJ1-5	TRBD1	CASRSQGAINQPQHF	TGTGCCAGCAGATCGCAGGGGGCGATCAATCAGCCCCAGCATTTT
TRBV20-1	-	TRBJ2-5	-	CSARDGRGHQETQYF	TGCAGTGCTAGAGATGGACGGGGGCACCAAGAGACCCAGTACTTC
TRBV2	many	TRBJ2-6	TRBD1	CASTPGTVSGANVLTF	TGTGCCAGCACCCCTGGGACAGTCTCTGGGGCCAACGTCCTGACTTTC
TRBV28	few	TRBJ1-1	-	CASSLRGPTEAFF	TGTGCCAGCAGTTTACGAGGTCCCACTGAAGCTTTCTTT
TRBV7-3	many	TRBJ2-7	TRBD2	CASSSNSGIYEQYF	TGTGCCAGCAGCTCAAATAGCGGGATCTACGAGCAGTACTTC
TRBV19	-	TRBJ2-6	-	CASSRRRETGANVLTF	TGTGCCAGTAGTCGTCGCAGGGAAACCGGGGCCAACGTCCTGACTTTC
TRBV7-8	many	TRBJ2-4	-	CASSLSRVGGYKNIQYF	TGTGCCAGCAGCTTATCCCGGGTCGGGGGATATAAAAACATTCAGTACTTC
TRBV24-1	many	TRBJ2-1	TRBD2	CATSGRGLVTNNEQFF	TGTGCCACCAGTGGACGGGGACTAGTGACCAACAATGAGCAGTTCTTC
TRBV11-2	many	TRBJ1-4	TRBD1	CASRRDSEKLFF	TGTGCCAGCAGACGGGACAGTGAAAAACTGTTTTTT
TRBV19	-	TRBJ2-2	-	CAASSLGTENTGELFF	TGTGCCGCCAGTAGCCTCGGGACGGAGAACACCGGGGAGCTGTTTTTT
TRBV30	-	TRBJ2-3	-	CAWSGGTQGDTQYF	TGTGCCTGGAGTGGAGGTACCCAAGGGGATACGCAGTATTTT
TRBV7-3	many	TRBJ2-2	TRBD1	CASTRTGGNTGELFF	TGTGCCAGCACCCGGACAGGGGGTAACACCGGGGAGCTGTTTTTT
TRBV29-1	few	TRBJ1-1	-	CSVESVPGTEAFF	TGCAGCGTTGAATCAGTGCCGGGGACTGAAGCTTTCTTT
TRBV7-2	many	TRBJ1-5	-	CASSLALPLRQPQHF	TGTGCCAGCAGCTTAGCTCTCCCACTCCGGCAGCCCCAGCATTTT
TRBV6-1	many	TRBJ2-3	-	CASRDFGGPDRYTQYF	TGTGCCAGCAGGGATTTCGGGGGTCCAGACAGGTATACGCAGTATTTT
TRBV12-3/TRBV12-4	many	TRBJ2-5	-	CASSFSGWGASQETQYF	TGTGCCAGCAGTTTCTCGGGTTGGGGGGCTAGCCAAGAGACCCAGTACTTC
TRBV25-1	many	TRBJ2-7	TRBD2	CASGLAGSYEQYF	TGTGCCAGCGGACTAGCGGGGTCCTACGAGCAGTACTTC
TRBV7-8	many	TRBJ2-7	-	CASSATTRTDGEYF	TGTGCCAGCAGCGCGACGACGAGGACGGACGGAGAGTACTTC
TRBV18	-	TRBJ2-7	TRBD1	CASSPTGGGVYEQYF	TGTGCCAGCTCACCGACAGGGGGGGGGGTCTACGAGCAGTACTTC
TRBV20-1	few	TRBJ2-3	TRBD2	CSAAGAAGLGDTQYF	TGCAGTGCTGCTGGGGCGGCGGGACTAGGTGATACGCAGTATTTT